This T cell receptor beta chain was sequenced in a study of blood T cell repertoires in COVID-19. Study summary: Italy, Spain and the United States were the sources of the convalescent and acute COVID-19 samples. Sample material is recorded as cDNA or gDNA derived from T cells, B-cell-depleted T cells, or PBMCs.

Per germline, CDR1 SGHNT and CDR2 YENEEA. V lost 7 bases and J lost 1; bases outside the gene matches: 5. The CDR3 loop spans 15 amino acids. Original methodology: Estimation of nucleated cell counts relied on the amplification of reference gene primers. Sequencing used immunoSEQ multiplex PCR; TCRdb keeps in-frame clones, though not all of them. Clonal size and the V and J genes are those of that table, whereas D and trimming came from the DNA. The sample records 70,000 to 90,000 clones, over 75% being singletons. The rearrangement joins TRBV11-3 to TRBJ2-2, with 8 bases aligning to TRBD2. The sample consisted of peripheral blood. The TCR comes from a human donor in a cohort sampled during active COVID-19. CDR3 in amino acids: CASNPGGGNTGELFF. Written as DNA, the CDR3 is TGTGCCAGCAACCCGGGAGGGGGGAACACCGGGGAGCTGTTTTTT.